Below, 18 T cell receptor beta chains from the same sample are listed, as sequenced in a study of siplizumab effects on memory and regulatory T cells. Data came from immunoSEQ multiplex PCR; TCRdb stores just in-frame clones and leaves some out. Here the sample spans 100,000 or so clones, about 92% being singletons. The material sequenced was CD4+ T cells sorted from blood. Receptors originate from a human donor in good health.

The CDR3 is CASSVDRILEAFF. The CDR3 nucleotides read TGTGCCAGCAGTGTAGACAGGATACTTGAAGCTTTCTTT. The chain recombines TRBV6-5 with TRBJ1-1, with a possible D match to TRBD1 (6 bases). The CDR3 sequence is 13 residues long. Deletions cut 5 bases from V and 7 bases from J, with 14 bases between. The germline V gene encodes CDR1 MNHEY and CDR2 SVGAGI.

The chain combines TRBV30 with TRBJ2-3; D unresolved. In germline, CDR1 is GTSNPN, CDR2 SVGIG (reference sequence). This CDR3 region has 11 residues. V was clipped by 4 bases and J by 2 bases, with 4 bases between them. The CDR3 nucleotides are TGTGCCTGGACTTTCACAGATACGCAGTATTTT. Translated, it gives CAWTFTDTQYF.

The chain uses TRBV11-3 and TRBJ2-5, with 7 bases aligning to TRBD2. This CDR3 spans 15 amino acids. Losses at the gene ends were 5 bases for V and 2 bases for J; bases not matched to a gene: 8. Germline CDR1 reads SGHNT; CDR2 reads YENEEA. CDR3 DNA: TGTGCCAGCAGCCAGGCGGGGACTACTCAAGAGACCCAGTACTTC. Its protein is CASSQAGTTQETQYF.

The chain has TRBV9 and TRBJ2-1; D gene ambiguous. Trimming removed 0 bases from V and 0 bases from J, with 10 bases in between. CDR3 length equals 16 residues. Germline CDR1 reads SGDLS; CDR2 reads YYNGEE. DNA of the CDR3: TGTGCCAGCAGCGTAGATGGCAGGAGCTCCTACAATGAGCAGTTCTTC. Protein sequence: CASSVDGRSSYNEQFF.

The chain carries TRBV1 and TRBJ2-7; the DNA was not used to check the table's D call, TRBD1. TRBV1 is labeled a pseudogene. The CDR3 loop spans 17 amino acids. The CDR3 reads CTSSQDGGQGAVYEQYF. Written as DNA, the CDR3 is TGCACCAGCAGCCAAGATGGGGGACAGGGGGCTGTGTACGAGCAGTACTTC.

This chain links TRBV4-1 with TRBJ2-7; 8 bases are shared with TRBD2. The junction had 7 bases not matched to a gene; V was cut back by 3 bases and J by 0 bases. The length of the CDR3 is 16 residues. The V gene's germline CDR1 is MGHRA and CDR2 YSYEKL. The DNA for the CDR3 is TGCGCCAGCAGCCAGGATTTACTAGCGGCCTCCTACGAGCAGTACTTC. Translated: CASSQDLLAASYEQYF.

The V gene is TRBV30, the J gene TRBJ1-4; D gene uncertain. CDR1 and CDR2 (germline): GTSNPN, SVGIG (reference sequence). The germline V and J ends were trimmed by 0 bases and 7 bases, with 9 bases remaining between them. The CDR3 is made up of 13 amino acids. The CDR3 sequence is CAWSVRGPEKLFF. In DNA, the CDR3 is TGTGCCTGGAGTGTACGAGGGCCTGAAAAACTGTTTTTT.

The J gene is TRBJ2-7, the V gene TRBV6-1; D remains unclear. This CDR3 has 13 amino acids. V was cut by 5 bases and J by 1 base, with 9 bases left in between. The germline V gene encodes CDR1 MNHNS and CDR2 SASEGT. The CDR3 loop reads CASSIGRSYEQYF. In DNA form, the CDR3 reads TGTGCCAGCAGTATAGGCAGATCCTACGAGCAGTACTTC.

The J gene is TRBJ2-7, the V gene TRBV28; unclear D gene. The CDR3 spans 15 residues. Between the trimmed V and J ends, which lost 4 bases and 1 base, there was a span of 14 bases. Germline V gives CDR1 MDHEN, CDR2 SYDVKM. The CDR3 DNA sequence: TGTGCCAGCAGTTCCCACCGCGAGATATCCTACGAGCAGTACTTC. This codes for CASSSHREISYEQYF. Based on the CDR3 plus reference TRBV28 and TRBJ2-7, the full variable domain is DVKVTQSSRYLVKRTGEKVFLECVQDMDHENMFWYRQDPGLGLRLIYFSYDVKMKEKGDIPEGYSVSREKKERFSLILESASTNQTSMYLCASSSHREISYEQYFGPGTRLTVT.

The rearrangement joins TRBV5-1 to TRBJ2-1; D tentatively reads TRBD1 or TRBD2 (5 bases each). This CDR3 is built from 14 residues. Trimming took off 4 bases at V and 5 bases at J, with 13 bases between the two ends. Germline loops: CDR1 SGHRS, CDR2 YFSETQ. CDR3 sequence (DNA): TGCGCCAGCAGCACCAGGTGGGGGAACAATGAGCAGTTCTTC. It yields the protein CASSTRWGNNEQFF.

The V gene is TRBV9, the J gene TRBJ2-3, with D perhaps TRBD2 (6 bases). The CDR3 contains 14 residues. Trimming left V 2 bases short and J 5 bases short, with 12 bases between. Germline-derived CDR1 and CDR2 are SGDLS and YYNGEE. The chain's CDR3 is CASSVSGTGDTQYF. The CDR3 DNA follows: TGTGCCAGCAGCGTTAGCGGAACGGGAGATACGCAGTATTTT.

This clone was counted only a few times. The CDR3 spells CASSQDYGYGYTF. Here the CDR3 DNA reads TGTGCCAGCAGCCAAGATTACGGCTATGGCTACACCTTC. The V and J genes are TRBV14 and TRBJ1-2; D is uncertain. The CDR3 loop spans 13 amino acids. V dropped 0 bases and J dropped 4 bases, with 6 bases sitting between them. The V gene's germline CDR1 is SGHDN and CDR2 FVKESK.

The CDR3 sequence is CASRAGQNTEAFF. CDR3 bases: TGTGCCAGCAGAGCCGGACAGAACACTGAAGCTTTCTTT. The chain carries TRBV28 and TRBJ1-1; D possibly corresponds to TRBD1 (5 bases). The germline V gene encodes CDR1 MDHEN and CDR2 SYDVKM. V was trimmed by 6 bases and J by 1 base, leaving 9 bases between them. The CDR3 is 13 amino acids.

The chain carries TRBV5-1 and TRBJ1-1; perhaps TRBD1 as D (5 bases). The V end was cut by 1 base, the J end by 1 base, with 14 bases between. CDR3 length: 16 amino acids. The germline V gene encodes CDR1 SGHRS and CDR2 YFSETQ. The CDR3 nucleotides read TGCGCCAGCAGCTTGCTCGGGACGTCCCAGAACACTGAAGCTTTCTTT. Amino acid sequence: CASSLLGTSQNTEAFF.

V and J are TRBV7-2 and TRBJ2-5; TRBD2 aligns across 7 bases. Germline V lookup: CDR1 SGHTA, CDR2 FQGNSA. The CDR3 covers 14 residues. Trimming took 8 bases from V and 1 from J; bases not matched to a gene: 7. CDR3 coding DNA: TGTGCCAGCTCACTCGGGGGGTCCCAAGAGACCCAGTACTTC. Encoded protein: CASSLGGSQETQYF.

The CDR3 DNA reads as TGTGCCAGCACCAGCCGGGGGGGTAATTCACCCCTCCACTTT. It is translated as CASTSRGGNSPLHF. The chain has TRBV5-4 and TRBJ1-6, with D possibly being TRBD1 (5 bases). The V gene's germline CDR1 is SGHNT and CDR2 YYREEE (reference sequence). The CDR3 length is 14 residues. V lost 6 bases and J 6 bases, leaving 13 bases between the germline ends.

The V call is TRBV10-3, the J call TRBJ1-1, with a tentative D call TRBD1 (6 bases). V lost 0 bases to trimming and J lost 1 base, with 12 bases between them. CDR3 length equals 16 residues. Germline V CDR1 and CDR2: ENHRY, SYGVKD. CDR3 sequence: CAISESRRGQNTEAFF. DNA of the CDR3: TGTGCCATCAGTGAGTCCCGCAGGGGACAGAACACTGAAGCTTTCTTT.

The CDR3: CASSSPGTIYEQYF. The CDR3 DNA is TGTGCCAGCAGTTCCCCTGGGACCATATACGAGCAGTACTTC. The V gene is TRBV6-6, the J gene TRBJ2-7; perhaps D is TRBD1 or TRBD2 (5 bases each). V dropped 4 bases and J dropped 4 bases, with 14 bases sitting between them. This CDR3 spans 14 amino acids. Germline CDR1 MNHNY, CDR2 SVGAGI (reference sequence).